This TCR beta chain is drawn from a study of CD8 T cells in ankylosing spondylitis. Study-level findings and limits: Disease-linked clones proved CD8+ and comparatively uncommon in peripheral blood. Blood of patients with ankylosing spondylitis appeared to be characterized by a TCR beta motif of roughly eight highly homologous variants. Researchers reportedly found disease-linked clones significantly enriched in matched ankylosing spondylitis synovial fluid.

With molecular barcodes, quantitative 5'-RACE was used to make the TCR beta libraries. TCRdb redid the calling of the 5' RACE reads with MiXCR, one entry per CDR3 protein. The sample lists around 150,000 distinct CDR3 sequences, around 10% occurring once. This clonotype was seen more than once but under ten times. Its matching antigen is unknown. This TCR came from a male donor with ankylosing spondylitis or in good health (not recorded which). Material: blood, either unsorted or a sorted T cell fraction (not recorded which).

The CDR3, as DNA: TGTGCCTGGAGTGACGGGACTGTCATAGGGGAGCAGTTCTTC. Encoded protein: CAWSDGTVIGEQFF. V gene TRBV30 combines with J gene TRBJ2-1; D is perhaps TRBD2 (6 bases). The CDR3 is made up of 14 amino acids. Between the trimmed V and J ends, which lost 1 base and 10 bases, there was a span of 17 bases. Per germline, CDR1 GTSNPN and CDR2 SVGIG (reference sequence). The whole variable domain, filled in from reference TRBV30 and TRBJ2-1, reads SQTIHQWPATLVQPVGSPLSLECTVEGTSNPNLYWYRQAAGRGLQLLFYSVGIGQISSEVPQNLSASRPQDRQFILSSKKLLLSDSGFYLCAWSDGTVIGEQFFGPGTRLTVL.